The 30 T cell receptor beta chains below all came from one sample that was sequenced in a study of human T cells and chemical hapten exposure. One entry per CDR3 protein, called by TCRdb with MiXCR from the RACE reads. The sample includes about 380,000 distinct CDR3 sequences, approximately 5.1% of them seen just once. Time point meaning: pre-sensitization, week 0. Treatment noted: therapeutic diphenylcyclopropenone sensitization with weekly scalp DPC. The material was whole blood, obtained in connection with sensitization to the hapten diphenylcyclopropenone (DPC). All receptors come from a woman in her fifties or sixties with alopecia areata. Some clones in this sample may be carry-over from other donors' samples.

V usage is TRBV7-9 and J usage is TRBJ2-3, with 11 bases lining up with TRBD2. The CDR3 length is 15 residues. The V gene end was trimmed by 6 bases and the J gene end by 4 bases; junction bases not matched to a gene: 6. Germline V gives CDR1 SEHNR, CDR2 FQNEAQ (reference sequence). CDR3 DNA sequence: TGTGCCAGCAGTATAGCGGGAGGGACCGCAGATACGCAGTATTTT. Its protein is CASSIAGGTADTQYF.

This clonotype has at least ten counts. The rearrangement joins TRBV6-6 to TRBJ1-5; no clear D gene. The germline V gene has CDR1 MNHNY and CDR2 SVGAGI (reference sequence). The germline V and J ends were trimmed by 2 bases and 7 bases, with 18 bases remaining between them. This CDR3 comprises 16 residues. CDR3 coding DNA: TGTGCCAGCAGTTACCCTGGCTTTGAAAAGGGACAGCCCCAGCATTTT. Translation gives CASSYPGFEKGQPQHF.

In its sample, this clonotype was seen many times. The V gene is TRBV12-3 or TRBV12-4, the J gene TRBJ2-7, with 12 bases matching TRBD2. Unmatched junction bases numbered 11, after V lost 5 bases and J lost 3 bases. This CDR3 region has 17 residues. The CDR3 nucleotides are TGTGCCAGCAGTGCGGGTTCAGGGGGACTAGCGGGCTACGAGCAGTACTTC. Translated, it gives CASSAGSGGLAGYEQYF.

At least ten counts were recorded for this clonotype. The chain is built from TRBV29-1 and TRBJ1-4; no firm D call. The CDR3 spans 13 residues. Trimming removed 4 bases at V and 7 bases at J, with 13 bases between. CDR1 is SQVTM and CDR2 is ANQGSEA in the germline V gene. DNA of the CDR3: TGCAGCGTTGGGCCCGTTCTAGGTGAAAAACTGTTTTTT. This codes for CSVGPVLGEKLFF.

This clonotype was detected many times. This chain links TRBV7-9 with TRBJ1-2, with D possibly TRBD1 on 6 matching bases. This CDR3 has 15 residues. The germline V and J ends were trimmed by 4 bases and 6 bases, with 18 bases remaining between them. CDR1 and CDR2 (germline): SEHNR, FQNEAQ (reference sequence). CDR3 residues: CASSSRDRRYDGYTF. CDR3 DNA: TGTGCCAGCAGCTCTCGAGACAGGAGATACGATGGCTACACCTTC.

This clonotype has just a few counts. The rearrangement uses TRBV7-9 and TRBJ1-6; unclear D gene. Trimming removed 2 bases from V and 7 bases from J, with 18 bases in between. This CDR3 has 17 residues. Germline V gene data show CDR1 as SEHNR and CDR2 as FQNEAQ (reference sequence). CDR3: CASSLIGRGRWNSPLHF. CDR3 in DNA: TGTGCCAGCAGCTTAATAGGCCGGGGAAGGTGGAATTCACCCCTCCACTTT.

The sample holds many counts of this clonotype. The chain joins TRBV5-1 to TRBJ2-3; 10 bases agree with TRBD2. Trimming cost V 0 bases and J 2 bases; bases outside gene matches: 6. CDR3 size: 17 residues. In germline, CDR1 is SGHRS, CDR2 YFSETQ. CDR3 sequence reads: CASSLAPSGGHTDTQYF. The CDR3 nucleotides read TGCGCCAGCAGCTTGGCCCCTAGCGGGGGTCACACAGATACGCAGTATTTT.

The table lists this clonotype with many counts. V usage is TRBV12-3 or TRBV12-4 and J usage is TRBJ2-4; D may be TRBD2 (5 bases). Trimming cost V 7 bases and J 0 bases, with 22 bases left between them. This CDR3 is 18 amino acids long. The CDR3 region has the DNA TGTGCCAGCACCCCCTCCCGGGAAGCCGTGGGAGCCAAAAACATTCAGTACTTC. Amino acids: CASTPSREAVGAKNIQYF.

This clonotype was detected many times. V and J are TRBV18 and TRBJ2-7, with TRBD1 matching over 9 bases. Germline loops: CDR1 KGHSH, CDR2 LQKENI. This CDR3 has 19 amino acids. The V segment lost 2 bases and the J segment 4 bases; nucleotides outside the gene matches: 18. CDR3 DNA: TGTGCCAGCTCACCATATCCCGGGACAGGGCTTGTAGCGGCGTACGAGCAGTACTTC. It is translated as CASSPYPGTGLVAAYEQYF.

This clonotype appeared a few times. At one of its ends the junction is not consistent with the germline gene, which may arise from a read error. The chain joins TRBV6-1 to TRBJ2-4; no clear D gene. This CDR3 is 14 amino acids long. CDR1 and CDR2 (germline): MNHNS, SASEGT. The CDR3 DNA reads as TGTGCCAGCAGGGAAGACTTAGCCAAAAACATTCAGTACTTC. This gives the protein CASREDLAKNIQYF.

This clonotype was seen a handful of times. The rearrangement links TRBV29-1 to TRBJ1-2, with TRBD1 as a possible D gene (6 bases). V dropped 0 bases and J dropped 7 bases, with 6 bases sitting between them. The germline gives CDR1 SQVTM, CDR2 ANQGSEA. The CDR3 consists of 11 residues. CDR3 nucleotides: TGCAGCGTTGAAGAGGGGGCTGGCTACACCTTC. Translated: CSVEEGAGYTF.

V and J are TRBV6-2 or TRBV6-3 and TRBJ1-1, with D perhaps TRBD1 (5 bases). The CDR3 is made up of 17 amino acids. In germline, CDR1 is MNHEY, CDR2 SVGEGT. Trimming stripped 7 bases from V and 0 bases from J, with 21 bases between. CDR3 DNA: TGTGCCAGCACTCCCTGGAGGGGCGTGTCGTTGAACACTGAAGCTTTCTTT. This gives the protein CASTPWRGVSLNTEAFF.

There are a few counts of this clonotype. This chain uses TRBV12-3 or TRBV12-4 with TRBJ1-5, with D tentatively TRBD1 (5 bases). The V end lost 7 bases, the J end lost 6 bases, and 13 bases lay between the germline ends. The CDR3 length is 13 residues. Here the CDR3 DNA reads TGTGCCAGCACCGGGGCACAGCGTCAGCCCCAGCATTTT. Protein sequence: CASTGAQRQPQHF.

In this sample, this clonotype turned up many times. The chain employs TRBV5-1 and TRBJ2-1; D is possibly TRBD1 (6 bases). The CDR3 covers 14 residues. The germline CDR1 and CDR2 sequences are SGHRS and YFSETQ. V lost 5 bases and J 4 bases, leaving 13 bases between the germline ends. CDR3 coding DNA: TGCGCCAGCAGTACTCGGACAGCGTACAATGAGCAGTTCTTC. It translates to CASSTRTAYNEQFF.

This clonotype was detected many times. The chain links TRBV6-1 to TRBJ2-3; TRBD1 agrees at 8 bases. CDR1 is MNHNS and CDR2 is SASEGT in the germline V gene. V lost 5 bases and J lost 2; bases outside the gene matches: 15. CDR3 length: 18 amino acids. DNA of the CDR3: TGTGCCAGCAGTCGGGACAGGAATCAGGTGGGATCCACAGATACGCAGTATTTT. Protein product: CASSRDRNQVGSTDTQYF.

The rearrangement joins TRBV4-3 to TRBJ2-3; D not resolved. CDR1 is LGHNA and CDR2 is YSLEER in the germline V gene. V lost 1 base to trimming and J lost 1 base, with 9 bases between them. This CDR3 is 15 amino acids long. Written as DNA, the CDR3 is TGCGCCAGCAGCCAAGGCCTAGAGCGCACAGATACGCAGTATTTT. Amino acid sequence: CASSQGLERTDTQYF.

This clonotype was found many times. As DNA, the CDR3 is TGTGCCAGCAGTAAGACAGGGTTCGGGTCACCCCTCCACTTT. It specifies CASSKTGFGSPLHF. This rearrangement joins TRBV12-3 or TRBV12-4 to TRBJ1-6, with 7 bases lining up with TRBD1. The junction had 8 bases not matched to a gene; V was cut back by 5 bases and J by 10 bases. CDR3 length: 14 amino acids.

This chain uses TRBV7-2 with TRBJ2-7; TRBD2 aligns across 9 bases. The germline gives CDR1 SGHTA, CDR2 FQGNSA. The V and J ends lost 0 bases and 3 bases, in that order; junction bases with no gene match: 6. The CDR3 runs to 16 residues. CDR3 nucleotide sequence: TGTGCCAGCAGCTTAGCGTCTAGCGGGAAACTCTACGAGCAGTACTTC. Protein sequence: CASSLASSGKLYEQYF.

This clonotype was counted only a few times. The rearrangement links TRBV3-1 to TRBJ1-1; a weak D match, TRBD1 (6 bases). CDR1 and CDR2 from the germline V gene are LGHDT and YNNKEL (reference sequence). The germline V and J ends were trimmed by 4 bases and 5 bases, with 17 bases remaining between them. This CDR3 comprises 15 residues. The chain's CDR3 is CASSPLTGFMTEAFF. Written as DNA, the CDR3 is TGTGCCAGCAGCCCTTTAACAGGGTTCATGACTGAAGCTTTCTTT.

This clonotype was detected many times. The chain recombines TRBV12-3 or TRBV12-4 with TRBJ2-5; 10 bases map to TRBD2. The CDR3 length is 15 residues. With 4 bases clipped from V and 7 bases from J, the junction kept 9 bases outside the gene matches. CDR3 sequence (DNA): TGTGCCAGCAGTTCAACTAGCGGGGCCTTGGGGACCCAGTACTTC. It is translated as CASSSTSGALGTQYF.

There are a few counts of this clonotype. The rearrangement links TRBV7-2 to TRBJ1-4, with 9 bases matching TRBD1. The V and J ends lost 5 bases and 6 bases, in that order; junction bases with no gene match: 4. Germline V gene lookup returns CDR1 SGHTA and CDR2 FQGNSA. This CDR3 is 14 amino acids long. The CDR3 region has the DNA TGTGCCAGCAGCCGGGACAGGGCGGATGAAAAACTGTTTTTT. It encodes CASSRDRADEKLFF.

The rearrangement links TRBV7-8 to TRBJ1-1, with 7 bases lining up with TRBD1. The V segment lost 6 bases and the J segment 4 bases; nucleotides outside the gene matches: 8. Germline CDR1 SGHVS, CDR2 FQNEAQ. The CDR3 covers 14 residues. For the CDR3, the DNA is TGTGCCAGCAGTGGGACCGGGACAGTCACTGAAGCTTTCTTT. It yields the protein CASSGTGTVTEAFF.

The gene calls are TRBV29-1 and TRBJ2-5; 9 bases are shared with TRBD1. Germline trimming cut 6 bases from V and 5 bases from J; bases unmatched to any gene: 7. The germline CDR1 and CDR2 sequences are SQVTM and ANQGSEA. This CDR3 is 13 amino acids long. The CDR3 region is CSVAQGARETQYF. As DNA, the CDR3 is TGCAGCGTGGCACAGGGGGCGAGGGAGACCCAGTACTTC. The whole variable domain, remainder taken from reference TRBV29-1 and TRBJ2-5, is SAVISQKPSRDICQRGTSLTIQCQVDSQVTMMFWYRQQPGQSLTLIATANQGSEATYESGFVIDKFPISRPNLTFSTLTVSNMSPEDSSIYLCSVAQGARETQYFGPGTRLLVL.

This clonotype has more than one count but fewer than ten. J is TRBJ2-7 and V is TRBV6-1; maybe TRBD2 (6 bases). Germline V gene lookup returns CDR1 MNHNS and CDR2 SASEGT. V was shortened by 8 bases and J by 0 bases, with 11 bases between the two germline ends. The CDR3 totals 13 residues. The CDR3, as DNA: TGTGCCAGCCCCCGGGAGAGCTCCTACGAGCAGTACTTC. Protein: CASPRESSYEQYF.

A note on this clonotype: A much larger clone sits a single nucleotide away, making a read error possible. Lacking the conserved final phenylalanine or tryptophan, this CDR3 likely reflects a read error. J is TRBJ2-3 and V is TRBV14, with D maybe TRBD1 (5 bases). This CDR3 spans 15 amino acids. Per the germline V gene, CDR1 is SGHDN and CDR2 is FVKESK. Trimming pared 1 base from V and 2 bases from J, leaving 10 bases between. In DNA form, the CDR3 reads TGTGCCAGCAGCCAAGTGGGGCTTTTCACAGATACGCAGTATCTT. This sequence encodes CASSQVGLFTDTQYL.

Many counts were recorded for this clonotype. The V and J genes are TRBV7-9 and TRBJ1-1; D is uncertain. Per the germline V gene, CDR1 is SEHNR and CDR2 is FQNEAQ (reference sequence). The CDR3 loop spans 13 amino acids. Trimming cost V 3 bases and J 4 bases, with 9 bases left between them. The CDR3, as DNA: TGTGCCAGCAGCTTTGTCACGGGCACTGAAGCTTTCTTT. The encoded protein is CASSFVTGTEAFF.

This chain joins TRBV5-6 and TRBJ1-6; D might be TRBD1 (6 bases). V lost 4 bases and J lost 7, with 12 bases in between. The CDR3 is 14 amino acids. Per the germline V gene, CDR1 is SGHDT and CDR2 is YYEEEE. CDR3 DNA sequence: TGTGCCAGCAGCCGGGGCAGGGGCAATTCACCCCTCCACTTT. Protein: CASSRGRGNSPLHF.

The table lists this clonotype with many counts. The V and J genes are TRBV20-1 and TRBJ2-5, with 12 bases matching TRBD2. The CDR3 spans 15 residues. Per germline, CDR1 DFQATT and CDR2 SNEGSKA (reference sequence). After removal of 6 bases from V and 1 base from J, the junction contained 6 bases not matched to a gene. The CDR3 coding sequence is TGCAGTGCGAGACTAGCGGGAGTGCCCCAAGAGACCCAGTACTTC. Translation: CSARLAGVPQETQYF.

In this sample, this clonotype turned up many times. The rearrangement uses TRBV6-1 and TRBJ1-5; D perhaps matches TRBD1 (6 bases). This CDR3 contains 15 residues. Germline V gene data show CDR1 as MNHNS and CDR2 as SASEGT. V was shortened by 7 bases and J by 0 bases, with 13 bases between the two germline ends. The CDR3 loop is CASNLDSHSNQPQHF. The CDR3 nucleotides are TGTGCCAGCAACCTGGACAGTCATAGCAATCAGCCCCAGCATTTT.

At least ten counts were recorded for this clonotype. The CDR3 bases are TGTGCCAGCATACTAGCGGGAGGCGCGAACACCGGGGAGCTGTTTTTT. It specifies CASILAGGANTGELFF. The chain carries TRBV6-6 and TRBJ2-2; 12 bases agree with TRBD2. The CDR3 is made up of 16 amino acids. From germline, CDR1 is MNHNY and CDR2 SVGAGI (reference sequence). J lost 0 bases, V lost 7 bases, and 3 bases had no gene match.